This section outlines one T cell receptor beta chain sequence together with its context. Its antigen is still unknown. No base qualities exist here, and no much larger clone lies one base off it. These data belong to a study of STAT5B mutations in CD4+ large granular lymphocyte leukemia (dated by TCRdb to 2021 to 2024). The study in broad terms: Among the healthy controls, the CDR3 'QG' motif was associated with a particular HLA allele. TCRbeta repertoires of CD4+ T-cell large granular lymphocyte leukemia patients were compared with those of healthy blood donors. Flow cytometry performed on FACSCanto II or FACSVerse showed that the purified fractions had more than 95% purity among lymphocytes. Overall study results and their limits: CD4-sorted patient repertoires appeared more clonal than healthy CD4+ repertoires, and this difference persisted after removing the putative leukemic clones. Enrichment of TRBV06-family usage was observed among the top patient clones (8/27) relative to healthy controls (2/35). The main leukemic clonotypes were found to be private to each patient, although 25% of the main leukemic clonotypes were detected at low frequency in the non-leukemic repertoires of other patients. Data were not HLA-matched; higher clonality in CD4+ versus CD8+ T-LGLL could reflect the relatively small sample size.

The healthy controls were over 30 blood donors, and the buffy coats of these donors were supplied by the Finnish Red Cross blood service. All TCR-sequenced material derived from peripheral blood: patient blood samples and healthy donor buffy coats. Ficoll-Hypaque gradient centrifugation was used to isolate peripheral blood mononuclear cells. CD4+ cells were magnetically purified from the buffy coats of healthy controls. The Gentra Puregene Cell and Tissue kit was used to extract genomic DNA, and a Qubit 2.0 fluorometer was used to measure the amount of genomic DNA. The immunoSEQ assay at survey resolution was used to sequence TCRbeta rearrangements from genomic DNA. In the source study's methods: In the TCR sequencing data, the smallest productive clonotype frequency that could be detected was 2.59 x 10-5. Only productive TCRbeta rearrangements, meaning sequences that were complete and in-frame, were kept for the analyses. Simpson clonality, calculated in the immunoSEQ Analyzer version 3.0, was used as the measure of sample clonality. Clones were binned by frequency as very rare, small, medium, large (1-20%) or hyperexpanded (>20%). OLGA 1.2.3 estimated generation probabilities, VDJtools produced V-gene circos plots, VDJdb was queried for specificities, and GLIPH identified CDR3 motifs. TCRdb provides this immuneACCESS table in a form limited to in-frame rearrangements. Some clones are lacking; in checked studies, under half of them reflect an unresolved V gene, and why the rest are absent is not known. V, J and clone size reflect that table, while D and trimming were determined from the DNA. For this sample the table gives 30,000 to 40,000 clones, of which about 91% were detected only once. The leading ten clones occupy about 0.91% of the sample.

The CDR3, cysteine through phenylalanine, is 15 amino acids long. The DNA shown is the 45-base CDR3, in frame from base 1. Trimming takes 0 bases from V and 4 bases from J, and the germline ends sit 12 bases apart. The germline V gene provides CDR1 SGHTA and CDR2 FQGNSA. This TCR came from a human donor in good health. The sequencing input was CD4+ T cells from blood buffy coats. The rearrangement joined TRBV7-2 to TRBJ1-2; the D gene is perhaps TRBD1, on 6 matching bases. The DNA sequence is TGTGCCAGCAGCTTAGCGGCAGGGGAGATCTATGGCTACACCTTC. Its protein is CASSLAAGEIYGYTF.